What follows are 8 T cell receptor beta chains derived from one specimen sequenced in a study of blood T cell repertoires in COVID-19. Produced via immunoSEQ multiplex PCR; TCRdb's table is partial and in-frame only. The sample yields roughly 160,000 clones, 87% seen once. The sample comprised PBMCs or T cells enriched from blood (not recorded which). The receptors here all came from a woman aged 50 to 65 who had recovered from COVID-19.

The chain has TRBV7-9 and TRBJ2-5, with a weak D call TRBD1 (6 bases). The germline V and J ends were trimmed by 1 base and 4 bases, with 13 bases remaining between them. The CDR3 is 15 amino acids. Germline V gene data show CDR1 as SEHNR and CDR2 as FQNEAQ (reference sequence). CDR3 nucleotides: TGTGCCAGCAGCTTAGTTCCAGGGGTAGGAGAGACCCAGTACTTC. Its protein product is CASSLVPGVGETQYF.

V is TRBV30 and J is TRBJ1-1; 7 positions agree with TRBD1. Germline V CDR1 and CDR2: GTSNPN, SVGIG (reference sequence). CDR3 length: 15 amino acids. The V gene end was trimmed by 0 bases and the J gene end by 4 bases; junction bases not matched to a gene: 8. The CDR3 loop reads CAWSVGTVPSTEAFF. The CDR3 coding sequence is TGTGCCTGGAGTGTAGGGACAGTCCCGAGCACTGAAGCTTTCTTT.

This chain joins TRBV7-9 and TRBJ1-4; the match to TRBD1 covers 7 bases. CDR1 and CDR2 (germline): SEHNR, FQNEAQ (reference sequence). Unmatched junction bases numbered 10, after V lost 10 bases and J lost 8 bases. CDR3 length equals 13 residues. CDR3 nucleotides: TGTGCCATCACAGGGGCTAACGGGGAAAAACTGTTTTTT. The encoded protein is CAITGANGEKLFF.

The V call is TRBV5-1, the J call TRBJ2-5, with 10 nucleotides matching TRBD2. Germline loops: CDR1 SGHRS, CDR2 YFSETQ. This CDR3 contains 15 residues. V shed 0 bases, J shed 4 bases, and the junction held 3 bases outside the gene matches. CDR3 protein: CASSLALAGVETQYF. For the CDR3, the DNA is TGCGCCAGCAGCTTGGCCCTAGCGGGAGTAGAGACCCAGTACTTC.

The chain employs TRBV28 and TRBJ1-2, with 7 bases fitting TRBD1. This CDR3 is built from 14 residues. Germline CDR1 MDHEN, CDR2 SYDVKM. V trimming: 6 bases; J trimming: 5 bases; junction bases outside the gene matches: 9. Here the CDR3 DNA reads TGTGCCAGCAGCCGACAGGGTTTGGGGTATGGCTACACCTTC. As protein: CASSRQGLGYGYTF.

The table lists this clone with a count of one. The CDR3 sequence: CSVGRGTGLDTQYF. In DNA, the CDR3 is TGCAGCGTTGGCAGGGGCACCGGCCTCGATACGCAGTATTTT. The chain recombines TRBV29-1 with TRBJ2-3; TRBD1 might be the D (6 bases). The germline V and J ends were trimmed by 4 bases and 6 bases, with 17 bases remaining between them. This CDR3 is built from 14 residues. CDR1 and CDR2 (germline): SQVTM, ANQGSEA.

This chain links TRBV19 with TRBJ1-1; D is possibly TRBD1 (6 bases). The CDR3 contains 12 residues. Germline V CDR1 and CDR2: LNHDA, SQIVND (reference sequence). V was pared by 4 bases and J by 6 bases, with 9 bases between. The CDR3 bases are TGTGCCAGTAGTAACAGGGCTTCTGAAGCTTTCTTT. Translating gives CASSNRASEAFF.

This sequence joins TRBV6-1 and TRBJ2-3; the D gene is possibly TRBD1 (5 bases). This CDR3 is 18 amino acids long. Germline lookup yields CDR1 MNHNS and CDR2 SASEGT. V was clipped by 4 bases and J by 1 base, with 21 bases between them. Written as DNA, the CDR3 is TGTGCCAGCAGTGCGCGATGGACACCTCGTGGGGGCACAGATACGCAGTATTTT. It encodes CASSARWTPRGGTDTQYF.